These 14 T cell receptor beta chains came from one sample sequenced in a study of beta chain features in type 1 diabetes. The investigators reverse transcribed all of the isolated RNA, so they sequenced expressed TCRB transcripts. The method was immunoSEQ multiplex PCR; TCRdb's version includes in-frame clones alone and lacks a portion of them. The sample gives around 200,000 clones, about 13% of which show up once; 0.62% is in the top ten. The sample consisted of central memory CD4+ T cells from blood. These receptors all come from a woman aged 18-29 years in good health.

The V and J genes are TRBV27 and TRBJ1-1; 8 positions match TRBD1. V lost 4 bases and J lost 8; bases outside the gene matches: 9. CDR1 and CDR2 (germline): MNHEY, SMNVEV (reference sequence). The CDR3 has 14 residues. In DNA, the CDR3 is TGTGCCAGCAGTTCTTACAGGGGGTTGGAGGAAGCTTTCTTT. This codes for CASSSYRGLEEAFF.

V gene TRBV6-5 combines with J gene TRBJ1-1; TRBD1 might be the D (5 bases). Germline CDR1 reads MNHEY; CDR2 reads SVGAGI. Trimming removed 2 bases from V and 1 base from J, with 8 bases in between. The CDR3 consists of 14 residues. The CDR3: CASSYGGTNTEAFF. CDR3 DNA sequence: TGTGCCAGCAGTTACGGGGGGACGAACACTGAAGCTTTCTTT.

V is TRBV4-2 and J is TRBJ2-1, with 7 bases that match TRBD2. CDR3 length equals 16 residues. Looked up from germline, CDR1 is LGHNA and CDR2 is YNFKEQ. The V segment lost 1 base and the J segment 6 bases; nucleotides outside the gene matches: 9. CDR3 in amino acids: CASSQATGEGPNEQFF. As DNA, the CDR3 is TGTGCCAGCAGCCAAGCCACCGGGGAGGGTCCCAATGAGCAGTTCTTC.

This clone was detected a few times. The V call is TRBV29-1, the J call TRBJ1-2; no firm D call. The V gene's germline CDR1 is SQVTM and CDR2 ANQGSEA. Trimming stripped 2 bases from V and 8 bases from J, with 15 bases between. This CDR3 comprises 13 residues. The DNA of the CDR3 is TGCAGCGTTGAAAAAAGTAACCGGAGGGGCTACACCTTC. It yields the protein CSVEKSNRRGYTF.

The rearrangement uses TRBV9 and TRBJ1-2; 7 positions agree with TRBD1. Germline V gives CDR1 SGDLS, CDR2 YYNGEE. This CDR3 spans 15 amino acids. The V segment lost 3 bases and the J segment 3 bases; nucleotides outside the gene matches: 8. In DNA, the CDR3 is TGTGCCAGCAGCGGGACAGGTGGGCCGGACTATGGCTACACCTTC. Protein product: CASSGTGGPDYGYTF.

This clone has a count of ten or more. The rearrangement joins TRBV28 to TRBJ2-2, with D possibly being TRBD2 (6 bases). Germline V gene data show CDR1 as MDHEN and CDR2 as SYDVKM. Trimming shortened V by 6 bases and J by 2 bases, and 10 bases separated the two germline ends. The CDR3 length is 14 residues. This chain's CDR3 is CASRDGGNTGELFF. CDR3 nucleotide sequence: TGTGCCAGCAGGGACGGGGGTAACACCGGGGAGCTGTTTTTT.

This clone was detected a few times. This CDR3 is CAWSGLDEQYF. In DNA, the CDR3 is TGTGCCTGGAGTGGGCTAGACGAGCAGTACTTC. The chain recombines TRBV30 with TRBJ2-7; D not certain. CDR3 length equals 11 residues. The V gene lost 1 base and the J gene lost 5 bases, with 6 bases spanning the gap. CDR1 and CDR2 from the germline V gene are GTSNPN and SVGIG (reference sequence).

V usage is TRBV29-1 and J usage is TRBJ2-5; the match to TRBD1 covers 7 bases. This CDR3 spans 12 amino acids. Germline V gives CDR1 SQVTM, CDR2 ANQGSEA. The V gene end was trimmed by 6 bases and the J gene end by 5 bases; junction bases not matched to a gene: 6. CDR3 in DNA: TGCAGCGTACCAACAGGGGACGAGACCCAGTACTTC. It specifies CSVPTGDETQYF.

This clone was counted only a few times. The chain has TRBV28 and TRBJ2-3, with D unresolved. The ends were cut back, 6 bases at V and 0 bases at J, with 13 bases in the middle. Germline-derived CDR1 and CDR2 are MDHEN and SYDVKM. This CDR3 contains 15 residues. This CDR3 reads CASSLRSGSTDTQYF. CDR3 DNA: TGTGCCAGCAGCCTGAGGAGTGGGAGCACAGATACGCAGTATTTT.

J is TRBJ1-4 and V is TRBV6-5; D is possibly TRBD1 (5 bases). The CDR3 is 16 residues long. Germline V gives CDR1 MNHEY, CDR2 SVGAGI. V was pared by 2 bases and J by 5 bases, with 15 bases between. In nucleotides, the CDR3 is TGTGCCAGCAGTTACGGGCAGGGCTTGGGGAATGAAAAACTGTTTTTT. The encoded protein is CASSYGQGLGNEKLFF.

This clone was counted between two and nine times. The gene calls are TRBV7-2 and TRBJ2-7; 13 nucleotides align to TRBD2. The CDR3 covers 16 residues. In germline, CDR1 is SGHTA, CDR2 FQGNSA. Trimming removed 5 bases from V and 0 bases from J; junction bases left unmatched: 4. CDR3 sequence: CASSQGLAGISYEQYF. CDR3 in DNA: TGTGCCAGCAGCCAGGGACTAGCGGGAATCTCCTACGAGCAGTACTTC.

This clone has more than one count but fewer than ten. This chain connects TRBV29-1 to TRBJ2-1, with 10 nucleotides matching TRBD2. This CDR3 spans 14 amino acids. With 6 bases clipped from V and 6 bases from J, the junction kept 8 bases outside the gene matches. CDR1 and CDR2 (germline): SQVTM, ANQGSEA. The CDR3 DNA reads as TGCAGCGTCGCTGGGGCTAGCGGGAGCAATGAGCAGTTCTTC. It is translated as CSVAGASGSNEQFF.

The chain recombines TRBV7-2 with TRBJ2-1; 7 bases fit TRBD1. The trim removed 7 bases at V and 4 bases at J, leaving 10 bases unmatched. The CDR3 extends over 15 amino acids. From germline, CDR1 is SGHTA and CDR2 FQGNSA. The CDR3 loop reads CASTPGQRRYNEQFF. CDR3 bases: TGTGCCAGCACCCCGGGACAGCGAAGGTACAATGAGCAGTTCTTC. The full variable domain, in which reference TRBV7-2 and TRBJ2-1 provide the parts outside the CDR3, is GAGVSQSPSNKVTEKGKDVELRCDPISGHTALYWYRQSLGQGLEFLIYFQGNSAPDKSGLPSDRFSAERTGGSVSTLTIQRTQQEDSAVYLCASTPGQRRYNEQFFGPGTRLTVL.

This clone was recorded a few times. The chain has TRBV6-5 and TRBJ1-3; D ambiguous. This CDR3 spans 16 amino acids. The germline V gene has CDR1 MNHEY and CDR2 SVGAGI. Trimming shortened V by 1 base and J by 4 bases, and 14 bases separated the two germline ends. The CDR3 loop is CASSYFSQAPGNTIYF. The CDR3 bases are TGTGCCAGCAGTTACTTCAGTCAGGCTCCGGGAAACACCATATATTTT.